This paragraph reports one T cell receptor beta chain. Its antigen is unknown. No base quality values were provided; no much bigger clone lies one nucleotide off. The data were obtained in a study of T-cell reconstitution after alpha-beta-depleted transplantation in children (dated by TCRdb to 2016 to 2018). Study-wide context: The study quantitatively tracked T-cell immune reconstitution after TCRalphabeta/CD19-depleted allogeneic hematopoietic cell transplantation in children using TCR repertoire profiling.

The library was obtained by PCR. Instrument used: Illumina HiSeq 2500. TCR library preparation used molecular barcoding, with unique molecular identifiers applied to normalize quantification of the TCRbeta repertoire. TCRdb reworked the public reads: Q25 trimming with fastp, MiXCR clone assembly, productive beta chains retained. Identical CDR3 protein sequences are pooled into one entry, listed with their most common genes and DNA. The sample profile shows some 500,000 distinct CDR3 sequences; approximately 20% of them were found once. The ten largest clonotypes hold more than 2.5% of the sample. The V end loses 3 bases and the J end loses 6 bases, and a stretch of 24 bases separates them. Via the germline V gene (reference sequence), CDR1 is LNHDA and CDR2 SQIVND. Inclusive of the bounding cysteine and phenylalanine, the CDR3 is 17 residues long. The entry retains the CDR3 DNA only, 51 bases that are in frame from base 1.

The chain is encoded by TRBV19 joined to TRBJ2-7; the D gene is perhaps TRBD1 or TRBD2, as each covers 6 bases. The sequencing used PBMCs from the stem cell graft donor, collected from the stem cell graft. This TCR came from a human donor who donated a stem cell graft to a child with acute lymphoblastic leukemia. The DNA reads TGTGCCAGTAGTATCCCGGGGGACACCCGGGAAGGGGGCGAGCAGTACTTC. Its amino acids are CASSIPGDTREGGEQYF. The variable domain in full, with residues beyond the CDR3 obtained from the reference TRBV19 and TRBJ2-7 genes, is DGGITQSPKYLFRKEGQNVTLSCEQNLNHDAMYWYRQDPGQGLRLIYYSQIVNDFQKGDIAEGYSVSREKKESFPLTVTSAQKNPTAFYLCASSIPGDTREGGEQYFGPGTRLTVT.